This TCR beta chain was sequenced during a study of cytomegalovirus exposure and HLA in healthy donors. This clone was observed a few times. The antigen remains unidentified. The study, taken as a whole, reports: A later analysis showed that HLA-associated TCR beta chains had undergone more clonal expansion than equally common others. By HLA locus, TCR association rates varied in a later analysis, with DRB1 showing the most and HLA-C the fewest.

V trimming: 4 bases; J trimming: 6 bases; junction bases outside the gene matches: 4. The CDR3 is made up of 14 amino acids. Germline assignment: CDR1 SGHRS and CDR2 YFSETQ. PCR used 60 Vbeta primers and 13 Jbeta primers. The repertoire was sequenced with immunoSEQ multiplex PCR; TCRdb's copy has only in-frame clones and lacks some. Of 100,000 or so clones listed, 75% to 90% are singletons. This sequence originates from a man aged 25 to 40 in good health and CMV-seropositive. The chain employs TRBV5-1 and TRBJ1-6; 7 nucleotides match TRBD1. Input material: PBMCs. The CDR3 loop reads CASSRWDSNSPLHF. DNA of the CDR3: TGCGCCAGCAGCAGGTGGGACAGTAATTCACCCCTCCACTTT.